This T cell receptor beta chain derives from a study of T cells in localized non-small cell lung cancer. Profiling relied on immunoSEQ multiplex PCR, and the TCRdb table lists in-frame clones only, not all of them. The repertoire holds 60,000 to 75,000 clones, 84% seen once, with approximately 13% in the top ten. Trimming pared 0 bases from V and 5 bases from J, leaving 22 bases between. This CDR3 comprises 18 residues. The germline gives CDR1 MNHNS, CDR2 SASEGT. The rearrangement uses TRBV6-1 and TRBJ1-1; D remains unclear. This TCR came from a female donor older than 55 with stage I lung adenocarcinoma. Material: peripheral blood, obtained before any cancer treatment. The CDR3 loop is CASSEALRDEGLGTEAFF. The DNA of the CDR3 is TGTGCCAGCAGTGAAGCGCTTCGAGATGAAGGACTGGGAACTGAAGCTTTCTTT.